This paragraph reports one TCR beta chain. This sample was included in a study of PD-L1 blockade in urothelial cancer. Study context: Samples came from 3 weeks, at the second dose, and 6 weeks into treatment. A median of about 130,000 T cells was found in the blood samples.

Spiked synthetic TCR analogs estimated absolute template abundance per PCR. The repertoire was sequenced with immunoSEQ multiplex PCR; TCRdb's copy has only in-frame clones and lacks some. The table records 58,000 or so clones, approximately 81% of them present only once. The time point denotes: pretreatment peripheral blood. Pretreatment and on-treatment blood mononuclear cell samples were taken, totaling between 1 and 8 time points per patient. This TCR was sampled from a man in his sixties or seventies with urothelial cancer. The sequencing here drew on PBMCs, taken around atezolizumab (anti-PD-L1) treatment.

The CDR3 protein is CASSVGQDNEKLFF. In nucleotides, the CDR3 is TGTGCCAGCAGCGTCGGACAGGATAATGAAAAACTGTTTTTT. The rearrangement uses TRBV7-9 and TRBJ1-4; TRBD1 matches at 7 bases. The CDR3 length is 14 residues. Germline CDR1 reads SEHNR; CDR2 reads FQNEAQ (reference sequence). After removal of 5 bases from V and 4 bases from J, the junction contained 4 bases not matched to a gene.